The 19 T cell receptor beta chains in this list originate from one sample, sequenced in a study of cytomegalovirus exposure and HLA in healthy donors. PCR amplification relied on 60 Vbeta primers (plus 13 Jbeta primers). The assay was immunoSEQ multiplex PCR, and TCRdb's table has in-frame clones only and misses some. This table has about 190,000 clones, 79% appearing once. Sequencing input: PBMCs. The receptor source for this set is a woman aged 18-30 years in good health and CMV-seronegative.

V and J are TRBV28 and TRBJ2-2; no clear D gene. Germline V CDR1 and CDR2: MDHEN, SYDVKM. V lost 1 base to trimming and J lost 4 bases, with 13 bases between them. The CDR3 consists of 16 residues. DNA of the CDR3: TGTGCCAGCAGTTTATCCCAGGCCCCCCGCACCGGGGAGCTGTTTTTT. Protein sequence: CASSLSQAPRTGELFF.

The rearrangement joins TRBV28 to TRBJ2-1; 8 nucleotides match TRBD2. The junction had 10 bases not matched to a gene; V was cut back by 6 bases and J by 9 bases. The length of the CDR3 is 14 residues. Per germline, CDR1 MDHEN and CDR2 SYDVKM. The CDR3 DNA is TGTGCCAGCAGCCCGTCCGGGACTAGTGGTGAGCAGTTCTTC. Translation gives CASSPSGTSGEQFF.

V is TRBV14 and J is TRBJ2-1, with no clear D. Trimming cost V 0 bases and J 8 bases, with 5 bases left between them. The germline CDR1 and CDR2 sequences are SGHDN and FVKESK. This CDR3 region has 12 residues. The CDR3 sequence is CASSQDLYEQFF. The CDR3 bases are TGTGCCAGCAGCCAAGATCTGTATGAGCAGTTCTTC.

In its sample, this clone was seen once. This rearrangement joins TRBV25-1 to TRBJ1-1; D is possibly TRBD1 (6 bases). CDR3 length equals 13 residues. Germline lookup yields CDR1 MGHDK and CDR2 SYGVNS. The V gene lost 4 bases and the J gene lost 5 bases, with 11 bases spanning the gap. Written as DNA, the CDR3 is TGTGCCAGCAGTGCTTACAGGGAAACTGAAGCTTTCTTT. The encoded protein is CASSAYRETEAFF.

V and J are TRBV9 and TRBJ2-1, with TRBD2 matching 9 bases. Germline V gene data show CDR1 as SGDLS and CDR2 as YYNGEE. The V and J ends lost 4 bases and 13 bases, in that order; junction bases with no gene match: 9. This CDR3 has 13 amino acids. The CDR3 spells CASSPPIAGAQFF. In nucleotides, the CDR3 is TGTGCCAGCAGCCCCCCAATAGCGGGAGCCCAGTTCTTC.

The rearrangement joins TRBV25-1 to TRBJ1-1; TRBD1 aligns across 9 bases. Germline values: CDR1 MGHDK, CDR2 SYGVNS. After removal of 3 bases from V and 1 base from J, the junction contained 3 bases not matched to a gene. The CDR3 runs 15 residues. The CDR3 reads CASSDPTGGNTEAFF. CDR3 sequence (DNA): TGTGCCAGCAGTGACCCGACAGGGGGGAACACTGAAGCTTTCTTT.

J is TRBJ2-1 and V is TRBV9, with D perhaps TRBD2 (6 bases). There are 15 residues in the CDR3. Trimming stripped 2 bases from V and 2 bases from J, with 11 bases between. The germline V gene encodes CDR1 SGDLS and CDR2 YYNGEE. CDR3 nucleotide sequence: TGTGCCAGCAGCGTCGGAGGGGACCCCTACAATGAGCAGTTCTTC. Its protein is CASSVGGDPYNEQFF.

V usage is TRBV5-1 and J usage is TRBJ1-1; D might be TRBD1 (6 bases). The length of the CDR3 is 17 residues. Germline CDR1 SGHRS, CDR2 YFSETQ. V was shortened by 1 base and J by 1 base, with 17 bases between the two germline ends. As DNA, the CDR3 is TGCGCCAGCAGCTTGTTTATCGGGCGGGGGGCGAACACTGAAGCTTTCTTT. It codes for CASSLFIGRGANTEAFF. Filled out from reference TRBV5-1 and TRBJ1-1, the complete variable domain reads KAGVTQTPRYLIKTRGQQVTLSCSPISGHRSVSWYQQTPGQGLQFLFEYFSETQRNKGNFPGRFSGRQFSNSRSEMNVSTLELGDSALYLCASSLFIGRGANTEAFFGQGTRLTVV.

The CDR3: CASSIVTGGEQYF. DNA for the CDR3: TGTGCCAGTAGTATAGTGACAGGGGGCGAGCAGTACTTC. The chain has TRBV19 and TRBJ2-7; TRBD1 agrees at 9 bases. This CDR3 is 13 amino acids long. CDR1 is LNHDA, CDR2 SQIVND, per germline (reference sequence). V gave up 1 base and J gave up 6 bases; unmatched junction bases: 1.

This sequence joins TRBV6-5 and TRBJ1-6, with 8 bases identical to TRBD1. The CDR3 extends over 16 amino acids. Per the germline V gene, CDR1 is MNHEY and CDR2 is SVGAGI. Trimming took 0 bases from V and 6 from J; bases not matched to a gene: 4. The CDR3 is CASSYSSRGRNSPLHF. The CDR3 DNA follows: TGTGCCAGCAGTTACTCGAGCAGGGGGCGTAATTCACCCCTCCACTTT.

Here the CDR3 DNA reads TGTGCCAGCAGCTTAGATGGACAGGTCTATGGCTACACCTTC. This sequence encodes CASSLDGQVYGYTF. The V call is TRBV11-2, the J call TRBJ1-2, with 7 bases matching TRBD1. V was pared by 0 bases and J by 4 bases, with 2 bases of the junction left unmatched. This CDR3 has 14 residues. From germline, CDR1 is SGHAT and CDR2 FQNNGV.

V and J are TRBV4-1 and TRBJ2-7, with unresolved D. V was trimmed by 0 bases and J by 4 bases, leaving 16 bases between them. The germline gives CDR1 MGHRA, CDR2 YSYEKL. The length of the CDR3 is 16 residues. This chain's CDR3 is CASSQESSVAVYEQYF. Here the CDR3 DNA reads TGCGCCAGCAGCCAAGAGTCATCAGTGGCGGTATACGAGCAGTACTTC.

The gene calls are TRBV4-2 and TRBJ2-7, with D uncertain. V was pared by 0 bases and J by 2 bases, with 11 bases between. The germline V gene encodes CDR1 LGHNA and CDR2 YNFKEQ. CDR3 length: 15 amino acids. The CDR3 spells CASSQEVHRAYEQYF. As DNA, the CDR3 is TGTGCCAGCAGCCAAGAAGTTCACAGAGCCTACGAGCAGTACTTC.

CDR3 sequence (DNA): TGTGCCAGCGTCCAAGACCCCAGCGGCCCCTACGAGCAGTACTTC. Translating gives CASVQDPSGPYEQYF. The chain uses TRBV28 and TRBJ2-7, with D possibly matching TRBD2 (5 bases). The germline CDR1 and CDR2 sequences are MDHEN and SYDVKM. V gave up 8 bases and J gave up 2 bases, with 19 bases separating them. The length of the CDR3 is 15 residues.

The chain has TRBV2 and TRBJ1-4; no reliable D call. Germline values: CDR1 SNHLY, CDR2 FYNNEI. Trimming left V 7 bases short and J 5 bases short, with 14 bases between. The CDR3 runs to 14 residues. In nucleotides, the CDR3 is TGTGCCAGCAACCGGGAAGGGCGGAATGAAAAACTGTTTTTT. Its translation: CASNREGRNEKLFF.

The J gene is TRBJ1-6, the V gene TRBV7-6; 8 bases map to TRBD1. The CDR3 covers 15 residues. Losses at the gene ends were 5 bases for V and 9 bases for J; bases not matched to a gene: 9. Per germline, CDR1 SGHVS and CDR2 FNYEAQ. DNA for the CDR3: TGTGCCAGCAGCGCAGTGACAGGGGTAGGTTCACCCCTCCACTTT. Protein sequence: CASSAVTGVGSPLHF.

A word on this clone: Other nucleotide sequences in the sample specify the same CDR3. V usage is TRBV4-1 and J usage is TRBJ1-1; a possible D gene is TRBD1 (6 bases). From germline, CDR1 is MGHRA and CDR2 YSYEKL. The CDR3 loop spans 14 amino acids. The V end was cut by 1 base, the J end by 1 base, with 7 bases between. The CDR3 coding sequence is TGCGCCAGCAGCCAAGGGACAGAGAACACTGAAGCTTTCTTT. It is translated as CASSQGTENTEAFF.

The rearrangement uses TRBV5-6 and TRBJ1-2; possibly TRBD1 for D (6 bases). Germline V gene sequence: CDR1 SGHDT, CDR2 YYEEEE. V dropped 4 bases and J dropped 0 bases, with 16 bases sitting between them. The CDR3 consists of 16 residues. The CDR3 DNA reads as TGTGCCAGCAGCCGAGGATCGACAGGATCTAACTATGGCTACACCTTC. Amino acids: CASSRGSTGSNYGYTF.

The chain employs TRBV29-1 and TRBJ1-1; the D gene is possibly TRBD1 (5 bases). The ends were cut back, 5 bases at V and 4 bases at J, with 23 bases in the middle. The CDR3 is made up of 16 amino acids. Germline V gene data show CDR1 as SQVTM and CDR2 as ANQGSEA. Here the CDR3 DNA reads TGCAGCGTTCTTCTTTACGCCGGGGGAATCAGCACTGAAGCTTTCTTT. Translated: CSVLLYAGGISTEAFF.